The clone carrying this T cell receptor (beta chain) was counted at least ten times. The antigen is undetermined. This entry belongs to a study of glioma-infiltrating T cells. Notes on the study in general: Non-neoplastic patients had below-expected tissue-blood divergence, while all gliomas exceeded expectation. Very few CDR3 sequences were shared between tissue and blood.

With V trimmed by 7 bases and J by 5 bases, 7 bases remained unmatched. The CDR3 sequence is 14 residues long. Germline V CDR1 and CDR2: LNHDA, SQIVND (reference sequence). Amplification of TCR alpha and beta CDR3 regions from RNA used iRepertoire nested multiplex PCR. Input was roughly 95-400 ng of tissue mRNA or PBMC total RNA. MiXCR, run by TCRdb on the multiplex PCR reads, gives a single entry per CDR3 protein. The data contain 150,000 to 200,000 distinct CDR3 sequences, about 32% of them singletons. Sequencing input: glioma tissue, nonneoplastic brain tissue, or PBMCs (not recorded which). The chain combines TRBV19 with TRBJ2-1, with TRBD2 identical over 8 bases. This clonotype originated in a human donor with low-grade glioma or glioblastoma, undergoing nonglioma brain surgery, or in good health (not recorded which). CDR3 nucleotide sequence: TGTGCCAGTACCTCACCGGGACTAGACAATGAGCAGTTCTTC. Translated, it gives CASTSPGLDNEQFF. The whole variable domain, remainder taken from reference TRBV19 and TRBJ2-1, is DGGITQSPKYLFRKEGQNVTLSCEQNLNHDAMYWYRQDPGQGLRLIYYSQIVNDFQKGDIAEGYSVSREKKESFPLTVTSAQKNPTAFYLCASTSPGLDNEQFFGPGTRLTVL.